The rows below give T cell receptor beta chains drawn from one sample of a study of response to subunit inactivated influenza vaccine. TCRdb called the RT-PCR reads again in MiXCR, with one record for every CDR3 protein. The data show roughly 700,000 distinct CDR3 sequences, 11% to 15% seen once. Source: PBMCs from blood, taken around 14 days before vaccination. These receptors were taken from a middle-aged man who received an inactivated influenza vaccine. The CDR3 runs from the conserved cysteine through the conserved F or W. D genes are given only for firm matches. Expanded clones are given a class, and other clones once, few, many or no size at all.

D	V	J	size	DNA	CDR3
TRBD2	TRBV6-4	TRBJ2-3	few	TGTGCCAGCAGTGACGGTAGCGGGAGTTGGGTCAGACTCACAGATACGCAGTATTTT	CASSDGSGSWVRLTDTQYF
TRBD1	TRBV28	TRBJ2-7	NA	TGTGCCAGCAGTTTAGCAGGGGGCAGGAACGAGCAGTACTTC	CASSLAGGRNEQYF
NA	TRBV20-1	TRBJ1-4	NA	TGCAGTGCTAGTAGCGGGAATGAAAAACTGTTTTTT	CSASSGNEKLFF
TRBD2	TRBV28	TRBJ2-3	few	TGTGCCAGCAGTTCCCCGACTAGCGGACGCACAGATACGCAGTATTTT	CASSSPTSGRTDTQYF
NA	TRBV5-1	TRBJ2-2	NA	TGCGCCAGCAGCTTGAGAGCGGATAACACCGGGGAGCTGTTTTTT	CASSLRADNTGELFF
TRBD2	TRBV6-5	TRBJ2-3	NA	TGTGTAGCGGGAGCAAGCACAGATACGCAGTATTTT	CVAGASTDTQYF
NA	TRBV5-6	TRBJ1-5	few	TGTGCCAGCAGCTGGGGGGTATATCAGCCCCAGCATTTT	CASSWGVYQPQHF
NA	TRBV20-1	TRBJ2-4	NA	TGCAGTGCTAGACCTCTGGACCCGCTGAGAAACATTCAGTACTTC	CSARPLDPLRNIQYF
NA	TRBV4-1	TRBJ2-5	few	TGCGCCAGCAGCCAAGGGTTCGGGTACATTGGCGAGACCCAGTACTTC	CASSQGFGYIGETQYF
TRBD1	TRBV10-3	TRBJ1-5	few	TGTGCCATCAGTGAGGGGGACAGGGGTGTCGGTGGCAATCAGCCCCAGCATTTT	CAISEGDRGVGGNQPQHF
NA	TRBV6-2/TRBV6-3	TRBJ2-3	NA	TGTGCCAGCAGTTTCATTCAGCAGCTGGATACGCAGTATTTT	CASSFIQQLDTQYF
TRBD1	TRBV4-2	TRBJ1-3	NA	TGTGCCAGCAGCCGAAGACGGACCCGGGACAGCTCTGGAAACACCATATATTTT	CASSRRRTRDSSGNTIYF
NA	TRBV21-1	TRBJ1-5	few	TGTGCCAGCAGCAAAAGACAGGGCCCTGGACAGCCCCAGCATTTT	CASSKRQGPGQPQHF
NA	TRBV12-3/TRBV12-4	TRBJ2-2	few	TGTGCCAGCAGTTTTTGGCAGGGGATGGCCGGGGAGCTGTTTTTT	CASSFWQGMAGELFF
NA	TRBV10-3	TRBJ2-3	many	TGTGCCATCCGGTTAGGCGGTTCAGATACGCAGTATTTT	CAIRLGGSDTQYF
TRBD2	TRBV6-1	TRBJ2-2	NA	TGTGCCAGCAACCCCCAGCCAGCGGGAGCAGGCGGGGAGCTGTTATTT	CASNPQPAGAGGELLF
NA	TRBV4-3	TRBJ1-2	once	TGCGCCAGCAGCCTCAAGGAGTCTAACTATGGCTACACCTTC	CASSLKESNYGYTF
NA	TRBV19	TRBJ2-3	NA	TGTGCCAGTGGACGACAGGACGCCCGCACAGATACGCAGTATTTT	CASGRQDARTDTQYF
TRBD2	TRBV12-3/TRBV12-4	TRBJ2-3	many	TGTGCCAGCAGTCGACTAGCGGGGAGGACAGATACGCAGTATTTT	CASSRLAGRTDTQYF
NA	TRBV3-1	TRBJ2-4	NA	TGTGCCAGCAGCCAAGGTTCCGGGAAGATAGCCAAAAACATTCAGTACTTC	CASSQGSGKIAKNIQYF
TRBD2	TRBV7-8	TRBJ2-1	many	TGTGCCAGCAGCTTAGGCCGATGGACTAGCGCCAATAATGAGCAGTTCTTC	CASSLGRWTSANNEQFF
TRBD2	TRBV4-2	TRBJ2-2	NA	TGTGCCAGCAGCCAAGGACTAGCGGAAGCCGGGGAGCTGTTTTTT	CASSQGLAEAGELFF
TRBD2	TRBV4-1	TRBJ2-1	NA	TGCGCCAGCAGCCAAGGTCGCTTTCTAGCGGGTGATTCCTACAATGAGCAGTTCTTC	CASSQGRFLAGDSYNEQFF
NA	TRBV28	TRBJ2-3	few	TGTGCCAGCAGCCCCGGACAAATTAGCACAGATACGCAGTATTTT	CASSPGQISTDTQYF
NA	TRBV18	TRBJ2-3	NA	TGTGCCAGCTCACCATATTCAGATACGCAGTATTTT	CASSPYSDTQYF
NA	TRBV5-5	TRBJ2-1	few	TGTGCCAGCAGCGATCTCGGGACCTCCTACAATGAGCAGTTCTTC	CASSDLGTSYNEQFF
NA	TRBV2	TRBJ2-3	NA	TGTGCCAGCAGTGAAGCGCAGGGCAGATTCACAGATACGCAGTATTTT	CASSEAQGRFTDTQYF
NA	TRBV5-6	TRBJ2-7	few	TGTGCCAGCAGCTTCTCACTGTCCTACGAGCAGTACTTC	CASSFSLSYEQYF